Presented here are 11 T cell receptor beta chains from one specimen sequenced in a study of T-cell memory formation after mild COVID-19. TCRdb passed the 5' RACE reads through MiXCR, listing each CDR3 protein once. Of roughly 110,000 distinct CDR3 sequences in the sample, approximately 15% were seen once. The source material was PBMCs or a T cell subset sorted from them (not recorded which). The receptors were gathered from an adult woman who had mild COVID-19 (a few samples of this study predate the infection). Cell type and time point are not known.

This clonotype was seen a few times. V and J are TRBV9 and TRBJ1-1, with 8 bases fitting TRBD1. This CDR3 spans 15 amino acids. The V segment lost 4 bases and the J segment 3 bases; nucleotides outside the gene matches: 8. The V gene's germline CDR1 is SGDLS and CDR2 YYNGEE. CDR3 amino acids: CASSPRQGWDTEAFF. In DNA form, the CDR3 reads TGTGCCAGCAGCCCGAGACAGGGGTGGGACACTGAAGCTTTCTTT.

The CDR3 sequence is CASSLSGTVSYEQYF. The CDR3 DNA is TGTGCCAGCAGTTTATCCGGGACGGTCTCCTACGAGCAGTACTTC. The chain carries TRBV12-3 or TRBV12-4 and TRBJ2-7; D is tentatively TRBD1 or TRBD2 (5 bases each). Trimming removed 2 bases at V and 0 bases at J, with 11 bases between. The CDR3 is 15 amino acids.

The V call is TRBV5-1, the J call TRBJ2-5, with D unclear. The CDR3 has 13 amino acids. V dropped 4 bases and J dropped 1 base, with 8 bases sitting between them. The germline V gene has CDR1 SGHRS and CDR2 YFSETQ. CDR3 in DNA: TGCGCCAGCAGCCCCGCACTCCAAGAGACCCAGTACTTC. This codes for CASSPALQETQYF.

This clonotype was detected a few times. The chain employs TRBV9 and TRBJ2-1; 7 bases agree with TRBD2. J lost 5 bases, V lost 3 bases, and 11 bases had no gene match. This CDR3 has 16 amino acids. Germline assignment: CDR1 SGDLS and CDR2 YYNGEE. The CDR3 sequence is CASSGPRGLPNNEQFF. The CDR3 DNA reads TGTGCCAGCAGCGGCCCTCGGGGACTACCCAACAATGAGCAGTTCTTC. Looking up the rest from reference TRBV9 and TRBJ2-1 gives the full variable domain: DSGVTQTPKHLITATGQRVTLRCSPRSGDLSVYWYQQSLDQGLQFLIQYYNGEERAKGNILERFSAQQFPDLHSELNLSSLELGDSALYFCASSGPRGLPNNEQFFGPGTRLTVL.

The rearrangement links TRBV29-1 to TRBJ2-6; no definite D call. The CDR3 extends over 13 amino acids. Germline CDR1 and CDR2: SQVTM and ANQGSEA. V was pared by 6 bases and J by 0 bases, with 6 bases between. This CDR3 is CSVGYSGANVLTF. Written as DNA, the CDR3 is TGCAGCGTCGGTTACTCTGGGGCCAACGTCCTGACTTTC.

The chain recombines TRBV7-6 with TRBJ2-2, with TRBD2 matching 11 bases. Germline CDR1 reads SGHVS; CDR2 reads FNYEAQ. With V trimmed by 1 base and J by 3 bases, 10 bases remained unmatched. This CDR3 region has 19 residues. In DNA, the CDR3 is TGTGCCAGCAGCTTAGGGTTAGCGGGGGGGCCTTCGTACACCGGGGAGCTGTTTTTT. This encodes CASSLGLAGGPSYTGELFF.

This clonotype came up a few times. This chain joins TRBV12-3 or TRBV12-4 and TRBJ2-7; 12 bases map to TRBD2. The CDR3 contains 17 residues. J gave up 1 base and V 5 bases, and 9 bases lay outside the gene matches. CDR3 in DNA: TGTGCCAGCAGTGTCCGTCCTACTAGCGGGAGGTCCTACGAGCAGTACTTC. Its translation: CASSVRPTSGRSYEQYF.

V and J are TRBV29-1 and TRBJ2-7, with D unclear. The V and J ends lost 4 bases and 1 base respectively, with 11 bases between them. Germline CDR1 and CDR2: SQVTM and ANQGSEA. This CDR3 has 13 amino acids. CDR3 DNA: TGCAGCGTTGGGGCAGGAAAGTCCTACGAGCAGTACTTC. Translated: CSVGAGKSYEQYF.

In this sample, this clonotype turned up many times. This chain links TRBV29-1 with TRBJ2-2, with a possible D match to TRBD1 (5 bases). Trimming stripped 0 bases from V and 2 bases from J, with 7 bases between. The CDR3 sequence is 14 residues long. Germline assignment: CDR1 SQVTM and CDR2 ANQGSEA. In DNA form, the CDR3 reads TGCAGCGTTGAAGAAGGGGCAAACACCGGGGAGCTGTTTTTT. It codes for CSVEEGANTGELFF.

The chain links TRBV12-3 or TRBV12-4 to TRBJ2-5; no firm D call. The length of the CDR3 is 15 residues. V lost 4 bases, J lost 5 bases, and 17 bases lay in between. The CDR3 region has the DNA TGTGCCAGCAGTTCCCCTTGGGTGAAGGTGGAGACCCAGTACTTC. This sequence encodes CASSSPWVKVETQYF.

The V gene is TRBV15, the J gene TRBJ2-5, with unresolved D. Germline V gene lookup returns CDR1 LNHNV and CDR2 YYDKDF (reference sequence). The CDR3 is 14 residues long. Trimming took 1 base from V and 5 from J, leaving 11 bases between them. In nucleotides, the CDR3 is TGTGCCACCAGCAGAGGGCCGGATTGGGAGACCCAGTACTTC. It codes for CATSRGPDWETQYF.